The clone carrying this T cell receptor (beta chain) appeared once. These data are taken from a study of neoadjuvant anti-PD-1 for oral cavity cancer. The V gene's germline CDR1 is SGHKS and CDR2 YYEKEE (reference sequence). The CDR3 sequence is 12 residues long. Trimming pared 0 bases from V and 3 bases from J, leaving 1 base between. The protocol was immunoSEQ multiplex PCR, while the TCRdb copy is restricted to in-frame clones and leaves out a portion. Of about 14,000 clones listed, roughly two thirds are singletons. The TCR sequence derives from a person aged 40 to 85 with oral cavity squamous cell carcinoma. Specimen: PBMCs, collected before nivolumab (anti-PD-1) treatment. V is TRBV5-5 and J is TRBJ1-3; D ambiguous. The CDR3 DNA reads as TGTGCCAGCAGCTTGGATGGAAACACCATATATTTT. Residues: CASSLDGNTIYF.